This record concerns one T cell receptor beta chain sequence. Its antigen remains unidentified. RNA extraction was followed by reverse transcription into cDNA, which acted as the sequencing template. Sequencing was performed with immunoSEQ multiplex PCR; in TCRdb, only in-frame clones are kept and a portion is missing. The sample carries 70,000 to 95,000 clones, just over 50% recorded once. This CDR3 is built from 15 residues. Trimming at V came to 0 bases and at J to 6 bases, leaving 9 bases not matched to a gene. CDR1 is SGDLS, CDR2 YYNGEE, per germline. As part of sample collection, lesional scalp punch biopsies and peripheral blood were taken from alopecia areata patients. Starting from PBMCs, sorting isolated CD4+ and CD8+ T cells. This entry comes from a study of CD8+ T cells in alopecia areata. The study's findings and limits: The study found TCR sharing across patients less clear than in mice, possibly for HLA reasons. In scalp samples, resident alphabeta T cells of normal skin are also sequenced.

The material sequenced was NKG2D-high CD8+ T cells sorted from blood. The clonotype comes from a human donor with alopecia areata. The V and J genes are TRBV9 and TRBJ2-7; TRBD1 matches at 7 bases. The CDR3 DNA sequence: TGTGCCAGCAGCGTAGACCAGGGGGTGAAGGGCGAGCAGTACTTC. Translated, it gives CASSVDQGVKGEQYF.